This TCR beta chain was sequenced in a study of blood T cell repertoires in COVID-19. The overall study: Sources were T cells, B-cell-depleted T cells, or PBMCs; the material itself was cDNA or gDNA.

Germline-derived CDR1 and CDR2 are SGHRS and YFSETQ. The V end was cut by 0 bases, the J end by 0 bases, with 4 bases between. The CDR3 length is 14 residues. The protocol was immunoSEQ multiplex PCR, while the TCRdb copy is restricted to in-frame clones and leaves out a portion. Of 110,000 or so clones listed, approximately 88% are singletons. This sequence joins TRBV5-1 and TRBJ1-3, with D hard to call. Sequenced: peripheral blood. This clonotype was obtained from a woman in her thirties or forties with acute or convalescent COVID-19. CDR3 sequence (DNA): TGCGCCAGCAGCTTGGATATCTCTGGAAACACCATATATTTT. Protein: CASSLDISGNTIYF.